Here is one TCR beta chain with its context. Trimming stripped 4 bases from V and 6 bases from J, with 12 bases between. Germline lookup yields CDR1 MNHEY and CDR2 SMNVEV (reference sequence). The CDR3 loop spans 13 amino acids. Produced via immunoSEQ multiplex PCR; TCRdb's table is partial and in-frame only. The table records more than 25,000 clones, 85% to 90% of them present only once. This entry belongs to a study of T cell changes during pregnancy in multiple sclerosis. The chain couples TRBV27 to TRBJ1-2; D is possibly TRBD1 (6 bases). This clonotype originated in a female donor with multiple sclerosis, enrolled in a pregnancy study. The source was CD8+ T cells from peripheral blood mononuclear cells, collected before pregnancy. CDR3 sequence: CASSWDRGNGYTF. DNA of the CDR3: TGTGCCAGCAGTTGGGATAGGGGGAATGGCTACACCTTC.